The 5 T cell receptor beta chains reported below all come from one sample, sequenced in a study of T cell clonotyping in hematopoietic cell transplantation. Using immunoSEQ multiplex PCR, the repertoire was profiled, and TCRdb retains in-frame clones only, with some absent. This table has about 18,000 clones, more than 70% appearing once. Stated time point: recipient sample about 28 days before transplant, after cytoreduction. This material consisted of peripheral blood mononuclear cells, taken before stem cell transplant. The source of these receptors is a man aged 50 to 60 with acute myeloid leukemia. Some clones in this sample may be carry-over from other donors' samples.

The chain combines TRBV9 with TRBJ2-7; 10 bases map to TRBD1. Germline V gives CDR1 SGDLS, CDR2 YYNGEE. The CDR3 loop spans 14 amino acids. V was clipped by 4 bases and J by 6 bases; unmatched bases: 7. The chain's CDR3 is CASSPEGQGLEQYF. CDR3 nucleotide sequence: TGTGCCAGCAGCCCCGAGGGACAGGGGCTCGAGCAGTACTTC.

The chain links TRBV5-1 to TRBJ1-1; possibly TRBD1 for D (5 bases). The V gene lost 3 bases and the J gene lost 3 bases, with 9 bases spanning the gap. Germline V gene data show CDR1 as SGHRS and CDR2 as YFSETQ. The CDR3 runs to 13 residues. The CDR3 region is CASSWSGDTEAFF. The CDR3 DNA reads TGCGCCAGCAGCTGGTCGGGGGACACTGAAGCTTTCTTT.

The rearrangement joins TRBV7-8 to TRBJ2-7, with D perhaps TRBD2 (5 bases). Germline loops: CDR1 SGHVS, CDR2 FQNEAQ. The CDR3 contains 14 residues. Trimming shortened V by 2 bases and J by 5 bases, and 13 bases separated the two germline ends. The CDR3 loop reads CASSLFPAGDEQYF. The DNA for the CDR3 is TGTGCCAGCAGCTTATTCCCGGCCGGGGACGAGCAGTACTTC.

The chain combines TRBV9 with TRBJ2-3; TRBD2 matches 8 bases. There are 16 residues in the CDR3. Germline loops: CDR1 SGDLS, CDR2 YYNGEE. V lost 4 bases and J lost 6; bases outside the gene matches: 13. CDR3 DNA: TGTGCCAGCAGCATACTCACTGCGGGGGGCGGGGATACGCAGTATTTT. It is translated as CASSILTAGGGDTQYF.

The V call is TRBV7-9, the J call TRBJ2-7; D unresolved. V was cut by 3 bases and J by 9 bases, with 15 bases left in between. The length of the CDR3 is 13 residues. CDR1 SEHNR and CDR2 FQNEAQ come from the germline V gene (reference sequence). The CDR3 sequence is CASSLIGVVGQYF. The CDR3 DNA reads as TGTGCCAGCAGCTTGATTGGGGTGGTGGGGCAGTACTTC.